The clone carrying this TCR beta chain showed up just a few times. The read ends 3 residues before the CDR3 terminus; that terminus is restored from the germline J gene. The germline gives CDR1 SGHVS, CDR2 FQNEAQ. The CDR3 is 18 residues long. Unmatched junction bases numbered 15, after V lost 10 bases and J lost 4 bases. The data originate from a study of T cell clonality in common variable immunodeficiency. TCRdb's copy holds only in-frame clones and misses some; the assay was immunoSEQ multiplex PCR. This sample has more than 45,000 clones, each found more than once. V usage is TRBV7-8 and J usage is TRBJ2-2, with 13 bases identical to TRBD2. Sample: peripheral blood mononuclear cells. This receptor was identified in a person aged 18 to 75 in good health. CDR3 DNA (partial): TGTGCCATCAAACGTCTGACTAGCGGGGGGCGGGGCACCGGGGAG. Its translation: CAIKRLTSGGRGTGE. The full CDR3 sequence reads CAIKRLTSGGRGTGELFF.